The source of this T cell receptor beta chain is a study of tumor-infiltrating lymphocytes in primary liver carcinoma. About the study: Surgeons resected the patients' primary liver carcinomas.

Study outcomes and limitations: The overlap of tumor-adjacent and tumor-blood pairs was smaller than that of tumor region pairs.

Synthesis of TCR beta cDNA was carried out from 450 to 650 ng total RNA with a constant-region primer. Employing slightly modified ARM-PCR, three nested multiplex PCR rounds were run, and these gave rise to the TCR beta libraries. Primers for the first two PCR rounds were TRBV1-TRBV30 forward primers and a C-beta reverse primer (approximately 10 cycles per round). TCRdb analysed the multiplex PCR reads with MiXCR anew, one entry per CDR3 protein. The sample holds 330,000 or so distinct CDR3 sequences, less than 65% seen once. There are 15 residues in the CDR3. The V gene lost 4 bases and the J gene lost 2 bases, with 16 bases spanning the gap. Germline CDR1 and CDR2: SGHNT and YYREEE (reference sequence). Notes on this clonotype: Its cognate antigen is unknown.

Unsorted whole blood yielded blood RNA, and germline DNA was extracted as well. The sequenced sample consisted of peripheral blood. The J gene is TRBJ2-7, the V gene TRBV5-4; D is possibly TRBD1 (6 bases). This sequence was found in a man between 35 and 55 years old with primary liver carcinoma and hepatitis B virus infection. For the CDR3, the DNA is TGTGCCAGCAGCCCGGGACACCGAGGAACCTACGAGCAGTACTTC. This sequence encodes CASSPGHRGTYEQYF.